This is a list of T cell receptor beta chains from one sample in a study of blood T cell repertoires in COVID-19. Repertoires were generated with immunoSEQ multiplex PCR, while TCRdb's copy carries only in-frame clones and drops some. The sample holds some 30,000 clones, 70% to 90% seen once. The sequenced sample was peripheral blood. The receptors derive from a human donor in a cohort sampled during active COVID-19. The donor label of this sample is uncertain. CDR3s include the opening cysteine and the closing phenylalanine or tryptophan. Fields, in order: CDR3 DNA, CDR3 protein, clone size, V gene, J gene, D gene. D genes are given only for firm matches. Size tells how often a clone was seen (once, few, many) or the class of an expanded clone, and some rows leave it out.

DNA: TGTGCCACCAGCAGAGGACGGACTTATAATTCACCCCTCCACTTT
CDR3: CATSRGRTYNSPLHF
size: .
V: TRBV15
J: TRBJ1-6
D: .

DNA: TGTGCCAGCATCTCACCGGGACAGGGGTACCCTAACACTGAAGCTTTCTTT
CDR3: CASISPGQGYPNTEAFF
size: .
V: TRBV28
J: TRBJ1-1
D: TRBD1

DNA: TGTGCCAGCTCACCTCTTCTCGCGAACACCGGGGAGCTGTTTTTT
CDR3: CASSPLLANTGELFF
size: .
V: TRBV18
J: TRBJ2-2
D: .

DNA: TGTGCCAGCTCCCCCGGGACTAGCACAGATACGCAGTATTTT
CDR3: CASSPGTSTDTQYF
size: .
V: TRBV2
J: TRBJ2-3
D: .

DNA: TGTGCCAACGGACAGGGGGCTGGAAACACCATATATTTT
CDR3: CANGQGAGNTIYF
size: .
V: TRBV10-3
J: TRBJ1-3
D: TRBD1

DNA: TGTGCCAGCAGTACAAACAGGGGGCGAGGTACTGAAGCTTTCTTT
CDR3: CASSTNRGRGTEAFF
size: few
V: TRBV27
J: TRBJ1-1
D: TRBD1

DNA: TGTGCCAGCAGATACAGGGGGAGGACTGAAGCTTTCTTT
CDR3: CASRYRGRTEAFF
size: .
V: TRBV2
J: TRBJ1-1
D: TRBD1

DNA: TGTGCCAGTAGTATGATGTACGGGAGTTCCTACGAGCAGTACTTC
CDR3: CASSMMYGSSYEQYF
size: few
V: TRBV19
J: TRBJ2-7
D: .

DNA: TGCGCCAGCAGCTTAAATGGGGACAGGGTGAATGAGCAGTTCTTC
CDR3: CASSLNGDRVNEQFF
size: .
V: TRBV5-1
J: TRBJ2-1
D: TRBD1

DNA: TGTGCCAGCAGCTTGGCACAGGGCATGTTCGCTTTCTTT
CDR3: CASSLAQGMFAFF
size: .
V: TRBV5-6
J: TRBJ1-1
D: .

DNA: TGCGCCAGCAGTGAGTCTTCGGGGGTGGGCAGTACGCAGTATTTT
CDR3: CASSESSGVGSTQYF
size: few
V: TRBV10-1
J: TRBJ2-3
D: .

DNA: TGCGCCAGCAGCTTGAACAGGGGAAATGAAAAACTGTTTTTT
CDR3: CASSLNRGNEKLFF
size: .
V: TRBV5-1
J: TRBJ1-4
D: TRBD1

DNA: TGCGCCAGCAGCTTGTACAACAGCCCGAACACCGGGGAGCTGTTTTTT
CDR3: CASSLYNSPNTGELFF
size: .
V: TRBV5-1
J: TRBJ2-2
D: .

DNA: TGTGCCAGCAGTTCCAGGGCGGGAGTAACAGAGACCCAGTACTTC
CDR3: CASSSRAGVTETQYF
size: .
V: TRBV28
J: TRBJ2-5
D: TRBD2

DNA: TGTGCCACAGGACAGGTGGTGCGGGAAAAACTGTTTTTT
CDR3: CATGQVVREKLFF
size: .
V: TRBV6-5
J: TRBJ1-4
D: TRBD1

DNA: TGTGCCAGCAGCTTAGCAGGGGGCAATCAGCCCCAGCATTTT
CDR3: CASSLAGGNQPQHF
size: .
V: TRBV7-9
J: TRBJ1-5
D: .

DNA: TGTGCCAGCAGCTCGCGAGCGGCAGCGAACACCGGGGAGCTGTTTTTT
CDR3: CASSSRAAANTGELFF
size: .
V: TRBV7-8
J: TRBJ2-2
D: .

DNA: TGTGCCAGCAGTAGCCCACAGGGACGTACAGGCGAGCAGTACTTC
CDR3: CASSSPQGRTGEQYF
size: .
V: TRBV6-5
J: TRBJ2-7
D: .

DNA: TGCAGCGTTGAAGGGTTGTCGAGAGACACTGAAGCTTTCTTT
CDR3: CSVEGLSRDTEAFF
size: .
V: TRBV29-1
J: TRBJ1-1
D: .

DNA: TGTGCCCGACAAAGGGGGCAGGGTATCGAGCAGTACTTC
CDR3: CARQRGQGIEQYF
size: .
V: TRBV30
J: TRBJ2-7
D: TRBD1

DNA: TGCGCCAGCACCAAGGGGGGGGGCGCGAACACCGGGGAGCTGTTTTTT
CDR3: CASTKGGGANTGELFF
size: .
V: TRBV4-1
J: TRBJ2-2
D: .

DNA: TGTGCCACCAGCGCCTCCGGGACAGGGAGCTCCTACGAGCAGTACTTC
CDR3: CATSASGTGSSYEQYF
size: .
V: TRBV15
J: TRBJ2-7
D: TRBD1

DNA: TGTGCCAGCAGCCAAGCCCCCATGGGGGCTCTCGACGAGCAGTACTTC
CDR3: CASSQAPMGALDEQYF
size: .
V: TRBV13
J: TRBJ2-7
D: .

DNA: TGTGCCAGCAGCCGGGGACAGGGGGGCAATCAGCCCCAGCATTTT
CDR3: CASSRGQGGNQPQHF
size: .
V: TRBV7-6
J: TRBJ1-5
D: TRBD1